A single sample is the source of the 15 T cell receptor beta chains below, sequenced in a study of beta chain features in type 1 diabetes. Reverse transcribing all isolated RNA meant expressed TCRB transcripts were sequenced. Method: immunoSEQ multiplex PCR; TCRdb's copy keeps in-frame clones and lacks some. The data show hundreds of thousands of clones, approximately 11% seen once. The sequenced material came from naive CD4+ T cells from blood. The receptors come from a woman younger than 45 in good health.

The DNA of the CDR3 is TGTGCCAGCAGCCCCGACAGTAAAAATGAGCAGTTCTTC. Translating it yields CASSPDSKNEQFF. The chain joins TRBV7-3 to TRBJ2-1; tentatively, D is TRBD1 (5 bases). The CDR3 is 13 amino acids. Trimming left V 5 bases short and J 7 bases short, with 12 bases between. CDR1 is SGHTA, CDR2 FQGTGA, per germline.

The chain recombines TRBV7-3 with TRBJ2-7; 7 bases map to TRBD2. Germline-derived CDR1 and CDR2 are SGHTA and FQGTGA. The length of the CDR3 is 12 residues. The J segment lost 6 bases and the V segment lost 5 bases, leaving 4 bases of the junction unmatched. CDR3: CASSSGEGEQYF. CDR3 DNA: TGTGCCAGCAGCAGCGGGGAGGGCGAGCAGTACTTC.

J is TRBJ2-7 and V is TRBV11-2; 7 nucleotides align to TRBD1. The ends lost 6 bases at V and 0 bases at J; junction bases unmatched: 17. Germline lookup yields CDR1 SGHAT and CDR2 FQNNGV. CDR3 length: 18 residues. Written as DNA, the CDR3 is TGTGCCAGCAGTTTAAGACAGGGACACCTCACAAGCTCCTACGAGCAGTACTTC. Amino acids: CASSLRQGHLTSSYEQYF.

The gene calls are TRBV6-5 and TRBJ2-1; 10 nucleotides line up with TRBD1. Trimming took 6 bases from V and 8 from J; bases not matched to a gene: 7. The CDR3 consists of 14 residues. Germline values: CDR1 MNHEY, CDR2 SVGAGI. The DNA of the CDR3 is TGTGCCAGCAGGGAGGGACAGGGGTTCTATGAGCAGTTCTTC. It is translated as CASREGQGFYEQFF.

The rearrangement uses TRBV6-5 and TRBJ2-3; 7 nucleotides align to TRBD2. Unmatched junction bases numbered 3, after V lost 1 base and J lost 2 bases. Germline loops: CDR1 MNHEY, CDR2 SVGAGI. The CDR3 length is 15 residues. The DNA for the CDR3 is TGTGCCAGCAGTTACTGGGAGGGCCACACAGATACGCAGTATTTT. Its translation: CASSYWEGHTDTQYF.

This clone was recorded many times. The V gene is TRBV7-9, the J gene TRBJ2-7, with a possible D match to TRBD2 (6 bases). This CDR3 comprises 15 residues. V was cut by 1 base and J by 7 bases, with 17 bases left in between. Germline CDR1 SEHNR, CDR2 FQNEAQ (reference sequence). The CDR3 DNA follows: TGTGCCAGCAGCTTAGGTGAGACTAGGGTCGAAGAGCAGTACTTC. It yields the protein CASSLGETRVEEQYF.

This clone came up a few times. The chain couples TRBV5-5 to TRBJ2-5; TRBD1 might be the D (6 bases). Germline CDR1 is SGHKS and CDR2 is YYEKEE (reference sequence). CDR3 length: 13 residues. Trimming removed 5 bases from V and 2 bases from J, with 10 bases in between. For the CDR3, the DNA is TGTGCCAGCAGACAGACAGGTCAAGAGACCCAGTACTTC. Its translation is CASRQTGQETQYF. Using reference TRBV5-5 and TRBJ2-5 for the parts outside the CDR3, the full variable domain is DAGVTQSPTHLIKTRGQQVTLRCSPISGHKSVSWYQQVLGQGPQFIFQYYEKEERGRGNFPDRFSARQFPNYSSELNVNALLLGDSALYLCASRQTGQETQYFGPGTRLLVL.

This clone has only a few counts. This rearrangement joins TRBV6-5 to TRBJ2-7, with D unresolved. The V gene lost 6 bases and the J gene lost 7 bases, with 10 bases spanning the gap. Germline V CDR1 and CDR2: MNHEY, SVGAGI. The CDR3 has 11 amino acids. In nucleotides, the CDR3 is TGTGCCAGCAGCTCCACCCGGGAGCAGTACTTC. This sequence encodes CASSSTREQYF.

This clone showed up just a few times. The J gene is TRBJ2-3, the V gene TRBV7-3, with D possibly being TRBD2 (6 bases). Germline V gene data show CDR1 as SGHTA and CDR2 as FQGTGA. Trimming pared 6 bases from V and 2 bases from J, leaving 21 bases between. CDR3 size: 17 residues. The CDR3 protein is CASSGSLGRDPTDTQYF. For the CDR3, the DNA is TGTGCCAGCAGTGGTTCGCTAGGGCGGGACCCCACAGATACGCAGTATTTT.

The sample holds a few counts of this clone. The CDR3 protein is CASRGQIIYEQYF. The CDR3 nucleotides are TGTGCCAGCAGAGGACAAATTATCTACGAGCAGTACTTC. This rearrangement joins TRBV6-1 to TRBJ2-7; a weak D match, TRBD1 (5 bases). Looked up from germline, CDR1 is MNHNS and CDR2 is SASEGT. The CDR3 is 13 residues long. The V and J ends lost 6 bases and 3 bases respectively, with 12 bases between them.

The chain joins TRBV7-9 to TRBJ1-2; no firm D call. This CDR3 is built from 14 residues. Germline CDR1 SEHNR, CDR2 FQNEAQ (reference sequence). V lost 5 bases, J lost 7 bases, and 17 bases lay in between. The CDR3 bases are TGTGCCAGCAGCCACGCCGAGTTCATCCCTGGCTACACCTTC. Encoded protein: CASSHAEFIPGYTF.

This clone occurred a few times. The rearrangement uses TRBV7-9 and TRBJ2-3; 7 bases map to TRBD1. V lost 6 bases to trimming and J lost 2 bases; unmatched junction nucleotides: 5. The CDR3 spans 14 residues. Germline V gene data show CDR1 as SEHNR and CDR2 as FQNEAQ (reference sequence). The CDR3 protein is CASRPGQYTDTQYF. Here the CDR3 DNA reads TGTGCCAGCAGGCCGGGACAGTACACAGATACGCAGTATTTT.

The table lists this clone with a few counts. The chain recombines TRBV11-2 with TRBJ1-2; 7 bases map to TRBD1. This CDR3 has 14 residues. CDR1 is SGHAT, CDR2 FQNNGV, per germline. Trimming removed 4 bases from V and 6 bases from J; junction bases left unmatched: 8. The CDR3 reads CASSSSTGSNGYTF. In nucleotides, the CDR3 is TGTGCCAGCAGCTCATCGACAGGGTCAAATGGCTACACCTTC.

The chain is built from TRBV28 and TRBJ2-7; the D gene is possibly TRBD1 (5 bases). CDR3 length: 13 residues. The V gene lost 3 bases and the J gene lost 5 bases, with 11 bases spanning the gap. Germline CDR1 reads MDHEN; CDR2 reads SYDVKM. Here the CDR3 DNA reads TGTGCCAGCAGTTTTCCACAGGCACACGAGCAGTACTTC. Residues: CASSFPQAHEQYF.

This clone was found a few times. J is TRBJ2-5 and V is TRBV28; 10 bases are shared with TRBD2. Trimming took 5 bases from V and 5 from J; bases not matched to a gene: 8. There are 15 residues in the CDR3. Germline values: CDR1 MDHEN, CDR2 SYDVKM. For the CDR3, the DNA is TGTGCCAGCAGTAGAGCGGGAGGGTCCTTTGAGACCCAGTACTTC. This translates into CASSRAGGSFETQYF. The full variable domain, rest sourced from reference TRBV28 and TRBJ2-5, is DVKVTQSSRYLVKRTGEKVFLECVQDMDHENMFWYRQDPGLGLRLIYFSYDVKMKEKGDIPEGYSVSREKKERFSLILESASTNQTSMYLCASSRAGGSFETQYFGPGTRLLVL.